One T cell receptor (beta chain) is described in this entry. Its antigen is undetermined. The protocol was immunoSEQ multiplex PCR, while the TCRdb copy is restricted to in-frame clones and leaves out a portion. The profile shows 170,000 or so clones, just over 85% of them singletons. The CDR3 is 15 residues long. CDR1 is SGHRS, CDR2 YFSETQ, per germline. With 0 bases removed from V and 2 bases from J, the gap between germline ends came to 10 bases. The data are from a study of T cell responses to AZD1222 COVID-19 vaccine. Overall study findings and caveats: A reported finding is that nearly half of spike-specific TCRs target unmutated variant regions. Spike-specific TCR depth and breadth grew after two AZD1222 doses. A mostly white British donor set with more females was recruited, and clonal diversity was possibly underestimated. There were repertoire samples only from the period after the peak T cell response.

The clonotype comes from an adult who received the AZD1222 COVID-19 vaccine. This material consisted of peripheral blood, taken 28 days after the second AZD1222 dose. The chain uses TRBV5-1 and TRBJ2-3; D is possibly TRBD1 (6 bases). The CDR3 sequence is CASSLGGQPTDTQYF. The CDR3 DNA reads as TGCGCCAGCAGCTTGGGTGGACAGCCCACAGATACGCAGTATTTT.